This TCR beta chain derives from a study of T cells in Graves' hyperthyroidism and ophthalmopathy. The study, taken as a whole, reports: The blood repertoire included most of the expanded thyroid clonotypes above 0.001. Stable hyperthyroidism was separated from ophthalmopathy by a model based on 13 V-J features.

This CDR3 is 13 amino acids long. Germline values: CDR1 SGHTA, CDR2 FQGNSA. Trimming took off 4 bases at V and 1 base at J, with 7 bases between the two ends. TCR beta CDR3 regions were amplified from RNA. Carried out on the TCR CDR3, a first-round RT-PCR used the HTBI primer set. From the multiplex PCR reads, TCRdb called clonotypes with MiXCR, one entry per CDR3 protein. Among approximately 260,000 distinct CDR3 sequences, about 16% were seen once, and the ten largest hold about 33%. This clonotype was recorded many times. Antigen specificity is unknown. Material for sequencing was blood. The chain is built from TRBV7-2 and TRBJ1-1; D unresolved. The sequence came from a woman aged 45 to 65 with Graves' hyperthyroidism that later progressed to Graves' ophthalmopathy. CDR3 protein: CASSYDTNTEAFF. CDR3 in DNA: TGTGCCAGCAGCTATGATACGAACACTGAAGCTTTCTTT. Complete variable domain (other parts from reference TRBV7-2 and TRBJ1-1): GAGVSQSPSNKVTEKGKDVELRCDPISGHTALYWYRQSLGQGLEFLIYFQGNSAPDKSGLPSDRFSAERTGGSVSTLTIQRTQQEDSAVYLCASSYDTNTEAFFGQGTRLTVV.